One T cell receptor (beta chain) is described in this entry. What it binds is unknown. Libraries of TCR beta came from iRepertoire HTBI primers plus Arm-PCR of CDR3 regions. MiXCR was run by TCRdb on the multiplex PCR reads, yielding one entry per CDR3 protein. Of roughly 400,000 distinct CDR3 sequences listed, 15% were seen once; the top ten hold roughly 7.7%. The sample is drawn from a study of regulatory T cells in long-lasting Graves disease. Time point of the sample: newly diagnosed GD, antithyroid drugs for less than 3 months. With RNA extracted from PBMCs as input, the TCR library was made. Patients were enrolled at an endocrinology department in Xi'an, China. V lost 0 bases, J lost 4 bases, and 5 bases stayed unmatched. Germline V gene lookup returns CDR1 MGHRA and CDR2 YSYEKL. This CDR3 contains 15 residues. Findings and limits, study-wide: Those with persistent Graves' had less TCR diversity than newly diagnosed patients.

The data were also submitted as part of a second study, on T cells in Graves' hyperthyroidism and ophthalmopathy. From that paper: First-round RT-PCR with HTBI primers amplified the TCR CDR3 region.

The V call is TRBV4-1, the J call TRBJ1-2; 7 bases map to TRBD1. The clonotype was recovered from a woman in her 40s with Graves disease. This specimen consisted of peripheral blood mononuclear cells (PBMCs), obtained at new diagnosis, from a patient treated with antithyroid drugs. CDR3 in amino acids: CASSQDPTGIYGYTF. In nucleotides, the CDR3 is TGCGCCAGCAGCCAAGATCCGACAGGGATCTATGGCTACACCTTC.